These 10 T cell receptor beta chains originate from one sample sequenced in a study of T cells in women clearing cervical HPV infection (dated by TCRdb to 2016 to 2018). Receptor amplification or capture employed the immunoSEQ multiplex PCR assay. Sourced from immuneACCESS, this table was stored by TCRdb with only in-frame sequences that have V and J called. A share of the clones is absent; for the studies checked, an unresolved V gene accounts for under half, and the remainder has no known explanation. The sample's table covers roughly 30,000 clones. Of the sample, about 8.8% falls within the top ten clones. Sample: blood buffy coat. These receptor sequences come from a woman between 18 and 70 years old with a cervical HPV16 infection that either progressed to CIN3+ or cleared (not recorded which).

About this clone: The observed sequence ends 3 residues before the CDR3 terminus, with the missing tail filled in from the germline J gene. The V gene is TRBV7-9, the J gene TRBJ1-1; 7 bases are a match to TRBD1. Per germline, CDR1 SEHNR and CDR2 FQNEAQ (reference sequence). Unmatched junction bases numbered 9, after V lost 5 bases and J lost 3 bases. CDR3 size: 15 residues. CDR3 in amino acids: CASSPRQGMDTEAFF. The sequenced part of the CDR3 DNA is TGTGCCAGCAGCCCGAGACAGGGAATGGACACTGAA. Together with reference TRBV7-9 and TRBJ1-1, the CDR3 gives the full variable domain: DTGVSQNPRHKITKRGQNVTFRCDPISEHNRLYWYRQTLGQGPEFLTYFQNEAQLEKSRLLSDRFSAERPKGSFSTLEIQRTEQGDSAMYLCASSPRQGMDTEAFFGQGTRLTVV.

Points on this clone: The read ends 3 residues before the CDR3 terminus; that terminus is restored from the germline J gene. The chain links TRBV7-9 to TRBJ1-2; tentative D call: TRBD1 (6 bases). This CDR3 has 15 residues. Germline V gene lookup returns CDR1 SEHNR and CDR2 FQNEAQ (reference sequence). The DNA read from the CDR3 is TGTGCCAGCAGTCCCGACGGGACACGCTCCTACGAC. Amino acids: CASSPDGTRSYD. The complete CDR3 sequence is CASSPDGTRSYDYTF.

Notes on this clone: The read comes to an end 3 residues before the CDR3 does, leaving the germline J gene to fill in the end. At the DNA level, this CDR3 is encoded by other sequences in the same sample as well. This chain connects TRBV6-2 or TRBV6-3 to TRBJ1-3; 7 bases are a match to TRBD1. The J segment lost 4 bases and the V segment lost 10 bases, leaving 7 bases of the junction unmatched. The CDR3 spans 13 residues. Per germline, CDR1 MNHEY and CDR2 SVGEGT. The CDR3 is CATRRTGGNTIYF. The CDR3 bases that were read are TGTGCCACCAGAAGGACAGGCGGAAACACC.

For this clone: The read ends 3 residues shy of where the CDR3 ends; the end is completed using the germline J gene. The V gene is TRBV20-1, the J gene TRBJ2-7, with TRBD1 matching 10 bases. The length of the CDR3 is 14 residues. Germline V gene lookup returns CDR1 DFQATT and CDR2 SNEGSKA (reference sequence). V shed 5 bases and J 6 bases; nucleotides not matched to a gene: 10. Incomplete CDR3 DNA: TGCAGTGCTTTTCGACCGGGACAGGGGATCGAG. This sequence encodes CSAFRPGQGIE. The entire CDR3 sequence reads CSAFRPGQGIEQYF.

A note on this clone: The CDR3 goes on 3 residues after the read ends, and that part is filled in from the germline J gene. This chain uses TRBV7-9 with TRBJ2-5, with 11 bases matching TRBD2. J was trimmed by 5 bases and V by 5 bases; bases with no gene match: 4. There are 14 residues in the CDR3. The germline V gene encodes CDR1 SEHNR and CDR2 FQNEAQ (reference sequence). Incomplete CDR3 DNA: TGTGCCAGCAGCCCCGTAGCGGGGGGGGAGACC. This gives the protein CASSPVAGGET. The full CDR3 reads CASSPVAGGETQYF.

The sequenced CDR3 bases are TGCAGTGCTAGAACCGACAGGGCCAACTATGGC. Its translation: CSARTDRANYG. The entire CDR3 sequence reads CSARTDRANYGYTF. This chain uses TRBV20-1 with TRBJ1-2; TRBD1 aligns across 7 bases. The read terminates 3 residues ahead of where the CDR3 ends, so the germline J gene completes it. Per germline, CDR1 DFQATT and CDR2 SNEGSKA (reference sequence). This CDR3 has 14 amino acids. Trimming took 2 bases from V and 2 from J; bases not matched to a gene: 5.

As to this clone: The read ends 3 residues shy of where the CDR3 ends; the end is completed using the germline J gene. The chain recombines TRBV12-3 or TRBV12-4 with TRBJ1-5, with D tentatively TRBD1 (5 bases). CDR3 length: 14 amino acids. V lost 8 bases and J lost 6, with 17 bases in between. Here the CDR3 reads CASHGGGNGQPQHF. CDR3 DNA, as far as it was read: TGTGCCAGCCACGGGGGAGGGAACGGTCAGCCC.

Remarks on this clone: The DNA ends 3 residues before the CDR3 does, and the rest of the CDR3 is filled in from the germline J gene. The chain employs TRBV4-1 and TRBJ2-7; TRBD1 might be the D (6 bases). CDR1 is MGHRA and CDR2 is YSYEKL in the germline V gene. Trimming took off 0 bases at V and 2 bases at J, with 11 bases between the two ends. This CDR3 is built from 15 residues. The chain's CDR3 is CASSQDSNRAYEQYF. The CDR3 DNA, read in part, is TGCGCCAGCAGCCAAGATTCTAACAGGGCCTACGAG.

Worth noting for this clone: The read finishes 3 residues shy of the CDR3 end, and the germline J gene is used to complete it. This chain uses TRBV6-4 with TRBJ2-3; tentatively, D is TRBD1 or TRBD2 (5 bases each). The CDR3 runs to 15 residues. V gave up 6 bases and J gave up 0 bases, with 13 bases separating them. Germline V CDR1 and CDR2: MRHNA, SNTAGT. Here the CDR3 reads CASRDQGVSTDTQYF. The sequenced CDR3 bases are TGTGCCAGCAGAGACCAGGGAGTTAGCACAGATACG.

A word on this clone: The CDR3 end is not reached by the read, which stops 3 residues before it; the germline J gene fills it in. The chain uses TRBV20-1 and TRBJ2-7, with 8 bases lining up with TRBD1. Losses at the gene ends were 4 bases for V and 3 bases for J; bases not matched to a gene: 5. There are 13 residues in the CDR3. CDR1 and CDR2 (germline): DFQATT, SNEGSKA (reference sequence). CDR3 DNA (partial): TGCAGTGCTACGACAGGGGCGGGCTACGAG. Encoded protein: CSATTGAGYE. The complete CDR3 reads CSATTGAGYEQYF.